This entry features one T cell receptor (beta chain) sequence. This sample stems from a study of blood T cell repertoires in COVID-19. Whole-study context: Collection of acute and convalescent COVID-19 samples took place in the United States, Italy and Spain. From T cells, B-cell-depleted T cells, or PBMCs came the material, which was cDNA or gDNA.

The CDR3 totals 13 residues. V lost 6 bases to trimming and J lost 8 bases; unmatched junction nucleotides: 8. The table came from immunoSEQ multiplex PCR; TCRdb's copy has only in-frame clones and leaves some out. The table has around 150,000 clones, just under 95% seen once. The clonotype was recovered from a woman aged 45-65 years with acute or convalescent COVID-19. The sequenced material came from peripheral blood. The rearrangement joins TRBV12-3 or TRBV12-4 to TRBJ1-1; TRBD1 agrees at 8 bases. Here the CDR3 reads CASRRSDRVEAFF. The CDR3 DNA sequence: TGTGCCAGCAGGCGATCGGACAGGGTAGAAGCTTTCTTT.